This TCR beta chain was captured by sequencing in a study of shared clonotypes between healthy human individuals. CD4+ cells yielded CD45RA+ naive and CD45RA-negative memory subsets. The CDR3 runs to 19 residues. Per germline, CDR1 SGHNT and CDR2 YYREEE (reference sequence). Trimming shortened V by 0 bases and J by 1 base, and 17 bases separated the two germline ends. Using immunoSEQ multiplex PCR, the repertoire was profiled, and TCRdb retains in-frame clones only, with some absent. This repertoire shows millions of clones, 85% to 95% found once; its top ten account for about 0.13%. Sample: naive CD4+ T cells sorted from blood. Subset: CD45RA+ positively selected. This rearrangement joins TRBV5-4 to TRBJ2-6; D uncertain. This sequence was found in a man aged 18 to 30 in good health. The CDR3 sequence: CASSLGEANLRSGANVLTF. CDR3 nucleotide sequence: TGTGCCAGCAGCTTGGGGGAAGCCAACCTGAGGTCTGGGGCCAACGTCCTGACTTTC.